This T cell receptor (beta chain) is drawn from a study of control samples from healthy donors and cancer patients. Only in-frame clones appear in the TCRdb table, and some are missing; sequencing was by immunoSEQ multiplex PCR. The sample gives 150,000 to 200,000 clones, around 94% of which show up once; 1.2% to 1.5% is in the top ten. CDR1 and CDR2 from the germline V gene are SGDLS and YYNGEE. The junction had 11 bases not matched to a gene; V was cut back by 4 bases and J by 6 bases. The CDR3 contains 15 residues. The sequencing input was blood. The sequence derives from a woman aged 18-30 years in good health. This chain links TRBV9 with TRBJ2-7; 9 nucleotides agree with TRBD1. The CDR3 region has the DNA TGTGCCAGCAGCCCCCTGGGACAGGGTGTTTTCGAGCAGTACTTC. Its protein product is CASSPLGQGVFEQYF.